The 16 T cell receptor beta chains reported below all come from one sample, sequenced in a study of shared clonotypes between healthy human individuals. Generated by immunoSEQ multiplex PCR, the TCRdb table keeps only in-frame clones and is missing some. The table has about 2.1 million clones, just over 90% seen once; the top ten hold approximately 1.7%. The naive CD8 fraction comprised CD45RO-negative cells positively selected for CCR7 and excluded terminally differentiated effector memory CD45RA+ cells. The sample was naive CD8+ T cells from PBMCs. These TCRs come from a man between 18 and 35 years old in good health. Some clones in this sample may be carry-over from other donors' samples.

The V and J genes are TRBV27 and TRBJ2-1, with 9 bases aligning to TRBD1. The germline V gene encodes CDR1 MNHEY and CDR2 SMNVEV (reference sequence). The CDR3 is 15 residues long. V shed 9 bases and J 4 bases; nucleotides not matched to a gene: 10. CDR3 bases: TGTGCCAGTTCGGAGGGACAGGGCCATTACAATGAGCAGTTCTTC. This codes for CASSEGQGHYNEQFF.

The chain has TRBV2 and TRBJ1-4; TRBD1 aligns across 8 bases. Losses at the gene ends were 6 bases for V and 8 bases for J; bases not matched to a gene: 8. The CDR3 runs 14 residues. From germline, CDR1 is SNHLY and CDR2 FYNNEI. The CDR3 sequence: CASRQGAKSEKLFF. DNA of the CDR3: TGTGCCAGCAGGCAGGGGGCTAAAAGCGAAAAACTGTTTTTT.

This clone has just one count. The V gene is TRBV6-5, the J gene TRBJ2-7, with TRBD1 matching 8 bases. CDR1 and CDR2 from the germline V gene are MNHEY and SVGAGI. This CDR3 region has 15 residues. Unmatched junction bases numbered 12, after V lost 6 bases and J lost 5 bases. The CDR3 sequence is CASRPGQTGVHEQYF. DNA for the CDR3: TGTGCCAGCAGACCAGGACAGACAGGGGTCCACGAGCAGTACTTC.

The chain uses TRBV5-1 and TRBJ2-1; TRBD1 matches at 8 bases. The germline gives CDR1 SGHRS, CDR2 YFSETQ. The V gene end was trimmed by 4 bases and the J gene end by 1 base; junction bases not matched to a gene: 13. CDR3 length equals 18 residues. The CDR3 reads CASSARDRTTVSYNEQFF. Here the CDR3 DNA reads TGCGCCAGCAGCGCCCGGGACAGGACGACCGTATCCTACAATGAGCAGTTCTTC. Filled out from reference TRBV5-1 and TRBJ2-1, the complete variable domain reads KAGVTQTPRYLIKTRGQQVTLSCSPISGHRSVSWYQQTPGQGLQFLFEYFSETQRNKGNFPGRFSGRQFSNSRSEMNVSTLELGDSALYLCASSARDRTTVSYNEQFFGPGTRLTVL.

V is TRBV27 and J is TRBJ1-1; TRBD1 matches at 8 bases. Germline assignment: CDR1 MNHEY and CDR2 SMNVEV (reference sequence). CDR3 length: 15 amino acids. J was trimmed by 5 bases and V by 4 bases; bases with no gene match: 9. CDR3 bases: TGTGCCAGCAGTTCGCCCCACAGGGGGGAAACTGAAGCTTTCTTT. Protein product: CASSSPHRGETEAFF.

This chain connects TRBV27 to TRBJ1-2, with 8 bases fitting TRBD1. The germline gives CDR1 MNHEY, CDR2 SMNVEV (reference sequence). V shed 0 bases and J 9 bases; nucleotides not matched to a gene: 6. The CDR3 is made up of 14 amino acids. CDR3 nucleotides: TGTGCCAGCAGTTTATCGTGGACAGGGCCCAGCTACACCTTC. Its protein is CASSLSWTGPSYTF.

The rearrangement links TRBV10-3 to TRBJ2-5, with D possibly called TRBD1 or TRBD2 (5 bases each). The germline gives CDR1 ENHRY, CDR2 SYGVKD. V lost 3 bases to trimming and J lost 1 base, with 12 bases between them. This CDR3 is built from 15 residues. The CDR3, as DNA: TGTGCCATCAGTGACCCGGGACGGACCCAAGAGACCCAGTACTTC. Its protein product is CAISDPGRTQETQYF.

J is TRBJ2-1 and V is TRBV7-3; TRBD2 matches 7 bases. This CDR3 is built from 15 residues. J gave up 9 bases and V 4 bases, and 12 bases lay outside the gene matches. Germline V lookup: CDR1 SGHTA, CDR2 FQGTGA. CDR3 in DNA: TGTGCCAGCAGCTCCACGGGAGGTCCGGGTGGTGAGCAGTTCTTC. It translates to CASSSTGGPGGEQFF.

The CDR3 DNA is TGTGCCAGCAGAGCGGGACATTCGGAGCAGTTCTTC. The encoded protein is CASRAGHSEQFF. The rearrangement uses TRBV28 and TRBJ2-1, with D maybe TRBD2 (7 bases). This CDR3 contains 12 residues. CDR1 is MDHEN, CDR2 SYDVKM, per germline. With 6 bases removed from V and 10 bases from J, the gap between germline ends came to 13 bases.

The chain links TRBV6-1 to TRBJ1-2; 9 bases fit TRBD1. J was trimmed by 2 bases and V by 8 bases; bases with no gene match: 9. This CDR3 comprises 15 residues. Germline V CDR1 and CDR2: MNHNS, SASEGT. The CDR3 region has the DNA TGTGCCAGCGAAAGCGTGACAGGGGGAAACTATGGCTACACCTTC. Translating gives CASESVTGGNYGYTF.

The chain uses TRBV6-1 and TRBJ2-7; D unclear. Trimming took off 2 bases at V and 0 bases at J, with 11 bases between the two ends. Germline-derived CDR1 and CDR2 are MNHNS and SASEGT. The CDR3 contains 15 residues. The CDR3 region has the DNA TGTGCCAGCAGTGAATCCCCCCTACCCTCCTACGAGCAGTACTTC. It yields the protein CASSESPLPSYEQYF.

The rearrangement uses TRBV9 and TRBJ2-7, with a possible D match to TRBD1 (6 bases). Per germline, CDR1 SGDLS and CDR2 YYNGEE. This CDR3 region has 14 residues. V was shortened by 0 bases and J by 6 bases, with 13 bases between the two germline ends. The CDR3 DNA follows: TGTGCCAGCAGCGTAGAACAGGGCCGAAGCGAGCAGTACTTC. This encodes CASSVEQGRSEQYF.

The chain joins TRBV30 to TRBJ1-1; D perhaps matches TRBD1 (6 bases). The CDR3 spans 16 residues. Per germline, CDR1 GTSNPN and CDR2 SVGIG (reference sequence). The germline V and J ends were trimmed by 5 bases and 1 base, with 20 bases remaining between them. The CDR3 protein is CAWVPRFGGRNTEAFF. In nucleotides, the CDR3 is TGTGCCTGGGTCCCCAGGTTCGGGGGGCGGAACACTGAAGCTTTCTTT. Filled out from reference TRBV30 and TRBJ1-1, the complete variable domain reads SQTIHQWPATLVQPVGSPLSLECTVEGTSNPNLYWYRQAAGRGLQLLFYSVGIGQISSEVPQNLSASRPQDRQFILSSKKLLLSDSGFYLCAWVPRFGGRNTEAFFGQGTRLTVV.

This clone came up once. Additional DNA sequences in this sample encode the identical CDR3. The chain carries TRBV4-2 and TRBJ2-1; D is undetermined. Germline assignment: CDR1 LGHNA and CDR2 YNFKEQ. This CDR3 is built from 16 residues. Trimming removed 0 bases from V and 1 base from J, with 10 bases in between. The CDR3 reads CASSQDLGVSYNEQFF. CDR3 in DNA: TGTGCCAGCAGCCAAGATCTCGGAGTTTCCTACAATGAGCAGTTCTTC.

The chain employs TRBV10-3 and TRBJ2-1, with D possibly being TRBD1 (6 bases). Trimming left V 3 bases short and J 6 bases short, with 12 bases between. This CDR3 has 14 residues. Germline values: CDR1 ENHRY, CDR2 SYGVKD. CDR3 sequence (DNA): TGTGCCATCAGTGATTATAGCAGGGGCAATGAGCAGTTCTTC. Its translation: CAISDYSRGNEQFF.

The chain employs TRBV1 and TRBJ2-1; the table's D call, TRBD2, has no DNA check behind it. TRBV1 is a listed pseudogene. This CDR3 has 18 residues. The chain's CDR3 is CTSIRPPLLAGSYNEQFF. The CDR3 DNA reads TGCACCAGCATCCGCCCCCCACTACTAGCGGGGTCCTACAATGAGCAGTTCTTC.